Following are 8 T cell receptor beta chains from one sample sequenced in a study of cytomegalovirus exposure and HLA in healthy donors. Vbeta (60) and Jbeta (13) primers were used in the PCR. Clones were read by immunoSEQ multiplex PCR, and TCRdb kept only the in-frame ones, dropping some. The repertoire holds a few hundred thousand clones, with around 77% as singletons. The sample taken for sequencing was PBMCs. Receptors originate from a woman in her 30s in good health and CMV-seronegative.

This clone was picked up one time. The chain employs TRBV10-3 and TRBJ1-1; tentative D call: TRBD1 (5 bases). CDR3 length: 13 amino acids. CDR1 is ENHRY and CDR2 is SYGVKD in the germline V gene. Trimming shortened V by 7 bases and J by 1 base, and 10 bases separated the two germline ends. The CDR3 sequence is CAINRQPNTEAFF. CDR3 nucleotide sequence: TGTGCCATCAACCGACAGCCGAACACTGAAGCTTTCTTT.

The chain recombines TRBV7-9 with TRBJ2-3; perhaps TRBD2 as D (6 bases). Germline values: CDR1 SEHNR, CDR2 FQNEAQ (reference sequence). This CDR3 is built from 13 residues. V lost 6 bases and J 6 bases, leaving 13 bases between the germline ends. The CDR3 here is CASSWGGMDTQYF. The DNA for the CDR3 is TGTGCCAGCAGTTGGGGCGGGATGGATACGCAGTATTTT.

The chain couples TRBV13 to TRBJ1-1; unclear D gene. Trimming took 5 bases from V and 8 from J, leaving 9 bases between them. This CDR3 has 11 residues. Germline V gene lookup returns CDR1 PRHDT and CDR2 FYEKMQ (reference sequence). CDR3 nucleotides: TGTGCCAGCAGCACGAGACACGAAGCTTTCTTT. Translating gives CASSTRHEAFF. Full variable domain (rest looked up from reference TRBV13 and TRBJ1-1): AAGVIQSPRHLIKEKRETATLKCYPIPRHDTVYWYQQGPGQDPQFLISFYEKMQSDKGSIPDRFSAQQFSDYHSELNMSSLELGDSALYFCASSTRHEAFFGQGTRLTVV.

The V and J genes are TRBV30 and TRBJ1-6; 10 nucleotides agree with TRBD1. The CDR3 runs 17 residues. Losses at the gene ends were 6 bases for V and 4 bases for J; bases not matched to a gene: 12. Germline CDR1 GTSNPN, CDR2 SVGIG (reference sequence). CDR3: CACLRDRGFHYNSPLHF. The CDR3 DNA follows: TGTGCCTGTCTCCGGGACAGGGGCTTCCATTATAATTCACCCCTCCACTTT.

V gene TRBV11-2 combines with J gene TRBJ2-7, with 9 bases matching TRBD1. Germline V lookup: CDR1 SGHAT, CDR2 FQNNGV. J was trimmed by 4 bases and V by 5 bases; bases with no gene match: 12. The CDR3 sequence is 16 residues long. The CDR3 protein is CASSGRGTGRWYEQYF. The CDR3 DNA is TGTGCCAGCAGCGGGAGAGGGACAGGGAGGTGGTACGAGCAGTACTTC. Combining the CDR3 with reference TRBV11-2 and TRBJ2-7 gives the whole variable domain EAGVAQSPRYKIIEKRQSVAFWCNPISGHATLYWYQQILGQGPKLLIQFQNNGVVDDSQLPKDRFSAERLKGVDSTLKIQPAKLEDSAVYLCASSGRGTGRWYEQYFGPGTRLTVT.

This clone was observed a handful of times. The chain has TRBV19 and TRBJ2-7, with 9 bases lining up with TRBD2. There are 17 residues in the CDR3. The V gene end was trimmed by 3 bases and the J gene end by 4 bases; junction bases not matched to a gene: 13. Looked up from germline, CDR1 is LNHDA and CDR2 is SQIVND (reference sequence). This CDR3 is CASSMGLGTSTSYEQYF. The CDR3 DNA follows: TGTGCCAGTAGTATGGGGCTCGGGACTAGCACCTCGTACGAGCAGTACTTC. Based on the CDR3 plus reference TRBV19 and TRBJ2-7, the full variable domain is DGGITQSPKYLFRKEGQNVTLSCEQNLNHDAMYWYRQDPGQGLRLIYYSQIVNDFQKGDIAEGYSVSREKKESFPLTVTSAQKNPTAFYLCASSMGLGTSTSYEQYFGPGTRLTVT.

The V gene is TRBV6-6, the J gene TRBJ2-7; 7 nucleotides line up with TRBD1. The V gene's germline CDR1 is MNHNY and CDR2 SVGAGI (reference sequence). J was trimmed by 5 bases and V by 5 bases; bases with no gene match: 6. The CDR3 spans 13 residues. For the CDR3, the DNA is TGTGCCAGCAGTGTTATACAGGGGAACGAGCAGTACTTC. It is translated as CASSVIQGNEQYF.

The chain joins TRBV5-6 to TRBJ2-7; possible D gene TRBD1, 7 bases. The CDR3 runs to 13 residues. Trimming shortened V by 5 bases and J by 3 bases, and 12 bases separated the two germline ends. Germline V gene data show CDR1 as SGHDT and CDR2 as YYEEEE. The CDR3 loop is CASSRQGGYEQYF. In nucleotides, the CDR3 is TGTGCCAGCAGTCGACAGGGAGGCTACGAGCAGTACTTC. The whole variable domain, filled in from reference TRBV5-6 and TRBJ2-7, reads DAGVTQSPTHLIKTRGQQVTLRCSPKSGHDTVSWYQQALGQGPQFIFQYYEEEERQRGNFPDRFSGHQFPNYSSELNVNALLLGDSALYLCASSRQGGYEQYFGPGTRLTVT.